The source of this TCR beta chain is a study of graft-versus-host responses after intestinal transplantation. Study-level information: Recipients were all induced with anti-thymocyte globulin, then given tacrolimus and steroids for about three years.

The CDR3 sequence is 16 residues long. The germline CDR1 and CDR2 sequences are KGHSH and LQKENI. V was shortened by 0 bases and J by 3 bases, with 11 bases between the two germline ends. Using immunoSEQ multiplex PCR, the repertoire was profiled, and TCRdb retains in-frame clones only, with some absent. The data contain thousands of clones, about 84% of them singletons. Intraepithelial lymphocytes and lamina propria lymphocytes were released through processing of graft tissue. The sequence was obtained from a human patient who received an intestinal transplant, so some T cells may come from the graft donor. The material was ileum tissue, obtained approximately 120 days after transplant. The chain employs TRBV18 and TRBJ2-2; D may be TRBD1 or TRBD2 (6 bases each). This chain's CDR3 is CASSPPMGGYTGELFF. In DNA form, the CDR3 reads TGTGCCAGCTCACCACCGATGGGGGGCTACACCGGGGAGCTGTTTTTT.